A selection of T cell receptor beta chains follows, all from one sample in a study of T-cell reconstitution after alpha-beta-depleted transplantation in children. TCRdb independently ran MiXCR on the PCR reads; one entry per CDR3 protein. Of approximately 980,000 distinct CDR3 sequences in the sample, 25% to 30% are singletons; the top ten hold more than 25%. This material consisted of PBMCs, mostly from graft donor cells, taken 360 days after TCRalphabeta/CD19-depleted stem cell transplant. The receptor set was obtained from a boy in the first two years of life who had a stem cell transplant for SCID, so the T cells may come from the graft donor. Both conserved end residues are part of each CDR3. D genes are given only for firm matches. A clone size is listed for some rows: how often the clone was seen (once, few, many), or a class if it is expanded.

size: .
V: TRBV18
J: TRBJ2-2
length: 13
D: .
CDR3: CASSPLQPGELFF
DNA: TGTGCCAGCTCACCACTTCAGCCCGGGGAGCTGTTTTTT

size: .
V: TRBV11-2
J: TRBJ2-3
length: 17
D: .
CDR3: CASSLFGAGMSTDTQYF
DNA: TGTGCCAGCAGCTTATTTGGGGCGGGGATGAGCACAGATACGCAGTATTTT

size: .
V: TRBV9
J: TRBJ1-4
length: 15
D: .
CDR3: CASSVEGATNEKLFF
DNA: TGTGCCAGCAGCGTAGAGGGGGCAACTAATGAAAAACTGTTTTTT

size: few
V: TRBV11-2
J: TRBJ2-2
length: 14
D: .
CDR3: CASSPGLQTGELFF
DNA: TGTGCCAGCAGCCCCGGACTGCAAACCGGGGAGCTGTTTTTT

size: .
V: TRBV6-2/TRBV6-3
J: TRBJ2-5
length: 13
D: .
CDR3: CASRRQSQETQYF
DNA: TGTGCCAGCAGGCGACAGAGCCAAGAGACCCAGTACTTC

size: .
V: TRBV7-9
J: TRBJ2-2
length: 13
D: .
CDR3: CARGDPNTGELFF
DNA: TGTGCGAGGGGGGACCCGAACACCGGGGAGCTGTTTTTT

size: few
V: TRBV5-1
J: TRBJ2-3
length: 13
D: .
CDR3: CASSGGDTDTQYF
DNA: TGTGCCAGCAGTGGAGGGGACACAGATACGCAGTATTTT

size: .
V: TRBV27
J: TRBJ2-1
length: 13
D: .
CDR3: CASSYAGGNEQFF
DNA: TGTGCCAGCAGTTATGCAGGGGGGAATGAGCAGTTCTTC

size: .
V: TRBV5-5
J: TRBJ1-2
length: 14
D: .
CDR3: CASLTGPGGYGYTF
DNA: TGTGCCAGCCTCACGGGGCCGGGCGGCTATGGCTACACCTTC

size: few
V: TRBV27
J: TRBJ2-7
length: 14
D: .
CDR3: CASSLRGSGYEQYF
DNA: TGTGCCAGCAGTTTGAGGGGTAGCGGATACGAGCAGTACTTC

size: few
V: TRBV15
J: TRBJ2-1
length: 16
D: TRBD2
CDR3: CATSRLLAGGHNEQFF
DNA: TGTGCCACCAGCAGGCTACTAGCGGGGGGACACAATGAGCAGTTCTTC

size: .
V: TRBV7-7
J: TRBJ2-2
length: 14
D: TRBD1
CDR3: CASSFGQGAGELFF
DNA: TGTGCCAGCAGCTTCGGACAGGGGGCCGGGGAGCTGTTTTTT

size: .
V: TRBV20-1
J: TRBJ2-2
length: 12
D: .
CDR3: CSATRASGELFF
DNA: TGCAGTGCTACCAGGGCGAGCGGGGAGCTGTTTTTT

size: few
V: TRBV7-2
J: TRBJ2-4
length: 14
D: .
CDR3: CASSLQEGGDIQYF
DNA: TGTGCCAGCAGCTTACAGGAAGGGGGTGACATTCAGTACTTC

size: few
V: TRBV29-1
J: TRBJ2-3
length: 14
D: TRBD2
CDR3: CSVEVQRGTDTQYF
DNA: TGCAGCGTTGAGGTCCAGCGGGGTACAGATACGCAGTATTTT

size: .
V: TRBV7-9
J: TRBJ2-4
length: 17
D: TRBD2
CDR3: CASSPPGLAVVKNIQYF
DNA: TGTGCCAGCAGCCCGCCGGGACTAGCTGTTGTCAAAAACATTCAGTACTTC

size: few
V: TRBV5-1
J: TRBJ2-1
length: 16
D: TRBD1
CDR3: CASSWTAGGPNNEQFF
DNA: TGCGCCAGCAGCTGGACCGCAGGGGGCCCCAACAATGAGCAGTTCTTC

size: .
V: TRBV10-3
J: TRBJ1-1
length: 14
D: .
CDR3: CAISEGTGNTEAFF
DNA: TGTGCCATCAGTGAGGGGACCGGGAACACTGAAGCTTTCTTT

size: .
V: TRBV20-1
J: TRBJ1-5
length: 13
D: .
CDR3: CSARGQGTQPQHF
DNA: TGCAGTGCTAGGGGGCAGGGGACTCAGCCCCAGCATTTT

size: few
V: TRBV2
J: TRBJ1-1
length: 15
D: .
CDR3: CASSEERLAGAEAFF
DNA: TGTGCCAGCAGTGAAGAGCGTTTGGCTGGAGCTGAAGCTTTCTTT

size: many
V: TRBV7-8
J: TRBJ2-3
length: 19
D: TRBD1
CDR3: CASSLGMSTLTGGTDTQYF
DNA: TGTGCCAGCAGCTTAGGAATGTCCACCTTGACAGGGGGCACAGATACGCAGTATTTT

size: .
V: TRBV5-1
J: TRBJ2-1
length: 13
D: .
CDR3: CASSLENGNEQFF
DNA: TGCGCCAGCAGCTTGGAAAATGGAAATGAGCAGTTCTTC

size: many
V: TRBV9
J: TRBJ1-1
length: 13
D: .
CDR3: CASSVATDTEAFF
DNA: TGTGCCAGCAGCGTAGCGACAGATACTGAAGCTTTCTTT

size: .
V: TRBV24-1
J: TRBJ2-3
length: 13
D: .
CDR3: CATSDRGTDTQYF
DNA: TGTGCCACCAGTGACCGAGGGACAGATACGCAGTATTTT

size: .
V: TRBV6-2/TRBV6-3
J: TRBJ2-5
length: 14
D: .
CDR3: CASSYWGKGKTQYF
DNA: TGTGCCAGCAGTTACTGGGGGAAAGGGAAGACCCAGTACTTC

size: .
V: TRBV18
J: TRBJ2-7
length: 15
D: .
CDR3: CASSPPSGSSYEQYF
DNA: TGTGCCAGCTCACCACCCTCGGGGAGCTCCTACGAGCAGTACTTC

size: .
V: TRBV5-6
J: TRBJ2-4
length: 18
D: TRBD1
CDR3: CASSSRDRGDVPKNIQYF
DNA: TGTGCCAGCAGCAGCCGGGACAGGGGGGATGTACCCAAAAACATTCAGTACTTC

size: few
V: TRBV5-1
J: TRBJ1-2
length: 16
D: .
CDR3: CASSPRLWPGTIGYTF
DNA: TGCGCCAGCAGCCCGCGGCTCTGGCCGGGGACTATCGGCTACACCTTC

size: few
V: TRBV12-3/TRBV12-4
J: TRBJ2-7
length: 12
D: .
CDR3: CASSSWEGLEYF
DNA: TGTGCCAGCAGTTCATGGGAAGGTTTGGAGTACTTC

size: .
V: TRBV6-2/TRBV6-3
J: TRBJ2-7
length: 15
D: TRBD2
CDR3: CARSYVGGGPYEQYF
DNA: TGTGCCAGAAGTTACGTCGGCGGGGGACCCTACGAGCAGTACTTC

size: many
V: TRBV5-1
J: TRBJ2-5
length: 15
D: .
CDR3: CASSSAWGRQETQYF
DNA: TGCGCCAGCAGCTCGGCCTGGGGGCGGCAAGAGACCCAGTACTTC

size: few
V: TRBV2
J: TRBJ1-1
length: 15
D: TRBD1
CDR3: CASLTGRRMNTEAFF
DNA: TGTGCCAGCTTGACAGGGCGAAGAATGAACACTGAAGCTTTCTTT

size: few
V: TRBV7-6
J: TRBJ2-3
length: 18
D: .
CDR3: CASSLEGPKAYGTDTQYF
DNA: TGTGCCAGCAGCTTAGAGGGGCCCAAGGCCTATGGCACAGATACGCAGTATTTT

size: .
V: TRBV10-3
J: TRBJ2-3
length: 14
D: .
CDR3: CAISEGSRTDTQYF
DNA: TGTGCCATCAGTGAGGGGAGTCGGACAGATACGCAGTATTTT

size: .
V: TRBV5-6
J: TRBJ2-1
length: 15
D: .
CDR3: CASSFSAGPYNEQFF
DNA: TGTGCCAGCAGCTTTTCGGCGGGCCCCTACAATGAGCAGTTCTTC

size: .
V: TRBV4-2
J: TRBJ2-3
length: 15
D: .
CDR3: CASSQDRIAEDTQYF
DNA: TGTGCCAGCAGCCAAGATAGGATAGCGGAAGATACGCAGTATTTT

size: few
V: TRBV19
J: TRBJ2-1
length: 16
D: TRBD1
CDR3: CASSKARTGGFDEQFF
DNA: TGTGCCAGTAGTAAAGCGAGGACAGGGGGCTTTGATGAGCAGTTCTTC

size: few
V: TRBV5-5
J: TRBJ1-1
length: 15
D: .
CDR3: CASSLETVLNTEAFF
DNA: TGTGCCAGCAGCCTAGAGACAGTTCTCAACACTGAAGCTTTCTTT

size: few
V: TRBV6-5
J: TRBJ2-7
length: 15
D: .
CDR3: CASSSPAAAKGEQYF
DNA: TGTGCCAGCAGTTCCCCCGCCGCGGCTAAGGGCGAGCAGTACTTC